The clone carrying this T cell receptor beta chain was counted many times. The data are from a study of T-cell reconstitution after alpha-beta-depleted transplantation in children. The library targeted TCRbeta and was prepared with unique molecular identifiers. In TCRdb, the PCR reads were re-called with MiXCR into one record per CDR3 protein. The data contain about 230,000 distinct CDR3 sequences, roughly a tenth of them seen just once; the ten biggest clones take up approximately 4.7%. CDR3 length equals 17 residues. V shed 3 bases, J shed 2 bases, and the junction held 14 bases outside the gene matches. Germline CDR1 is SGHKS and CDR2 is YYEKEE (reference sequence).

The sample consisted of PBMCs from the stem cell graft donor, taken from the stem cell graft. The receptor was derived from a human donor who donated a stem cell graft to a child with SCID. V is TRBV5-5 and J is TRBJ2-7; TRBD1 aligns across 7 bases. In DNA, the CDR3 is TGTGCCAGCAGCTGGGGACAGCAACCCTTACTTACCTACGAGCAGTACTTC. Its translation: CASSWGQQPLLTYEQYF.